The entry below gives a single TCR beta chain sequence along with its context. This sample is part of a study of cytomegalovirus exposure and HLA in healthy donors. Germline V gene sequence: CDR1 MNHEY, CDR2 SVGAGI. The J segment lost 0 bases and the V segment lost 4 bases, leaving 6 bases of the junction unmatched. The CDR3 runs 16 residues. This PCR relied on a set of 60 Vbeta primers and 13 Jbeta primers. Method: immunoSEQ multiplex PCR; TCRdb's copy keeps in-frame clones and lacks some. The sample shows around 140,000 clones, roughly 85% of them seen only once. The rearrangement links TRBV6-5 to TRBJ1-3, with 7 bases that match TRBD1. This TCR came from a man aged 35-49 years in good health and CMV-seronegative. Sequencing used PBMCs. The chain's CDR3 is CASSSATGNSGNTIYF. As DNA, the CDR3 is TGTGCCAGCAGTTCCGCGACAGGGAACTCTGGAAACACCATATATTTT.